The clone carrying this T cell receptor beta chain showed up many times. Its antigen is not identified. This record comes from a study of T cells after yellow fever vaccination. Across the whole study: The fractions with low cell numbers were processed using SMART-Seq v4 Ultra Low Input.

Study-wide results and limits: Abundant clonotypes (contaminants from the bulk population) could be present in FACS-sorted repertoires. The booster response re-showed most primary clones: 96% CD4, 88% CD8.

Germline lookup yields CDR1 SGDLS and CDR2 YYNGEE. The CDR3 is 14 amino acids. The V end was cut by 4 bases, the J end by 7 bases, with 18 bases between. TCRdb recomputed calls from the 5' RACE reads with MiXCR, one row per CDR3 protein. The table includes some 220,000 distinct CDR3 sequences, roughly 3.3% detected once. This material consisted of CD4+ T cells sorted from PBMCs, taken 10 days after the yellow fever booster vaccination. The TCR originated in a man aged 18 to 30 who received the YFV17D yellow fever vaccine. The chain has TRBV9 and TRBJ2-7, with D perhaps matching TRBD1 (5 bases). CDR3 DNA sequence: TGTGCCAGCAGCCCAGGGTCAGGATCAGAAGAGCAGTACTTC. It encodes CASSPGSGSEEQYF.